This TCR beta chain was sequenced in a study of cytomegalovirus exposure and HLA in healthy donors. Study in general: Prior work identified 95 million to 120 million unique TCR beta sequences in about 179 million T cells.

The ends lost 4 bases at V and 9 bases at J; junction bases unmatched: 5. CDR1 ENHRY and CDR2 SYGVKD come from the germline V gene. CDR3 length equals 14 residues. With 60 Vbeta and 13 Jbeta primers, the PCR was carried out. Data came from immunoSEQ multiplex PCR; TCRdb stores just in-frame clones and leaves some out. In total, the table holds about 200,000 clones. The clonotype was recovered from a girl aged 2 to 9 in good health and CMV-seropositive. The genes are TRBV10-3 and TRBJ2-1; TRBD2 matches 11 bases. Source material: PBMCs. CDR3 nucleotides: TGTGCCATCAGTGGTACTAGCGGGAGAGGTGAGCAGTTCTTC. This gives the protein CAISGTSGRGEQFF.